This is a list of T cell receptor beta chains from one sample in a study of shared clonotypes between healthy human individuals. Using immunoSEQ multiplex PCR, the repertoire was profiled, and TCRdb retains in-frame clones only, with some absent. The sample holds about 1.9 million clones, approximately 92% seen once. Source material: naive CD8+ T cells from PBMCs. The receptors stem from a man between 18 and 35 years old in good health. Some clones in this sample may be carry-over from other donors' samples. CDR3s include the opening cysteine and the closing phenylalanine or tryptophan. The D gene is left open where the match is weak. Clone size is shown for a subset of rows, as once, few, many or a class of expanded clone.

D: NA; J: TRBJ1-5; V: TRBV28; size: once; CDR3: CASSLWAGASNQPQHF; DNA: TGTGCCAGCAGTTTATGGGCTGGCGCCAGCAATCAGCCCCAGCATTTT
D: NA; J: TRBJ1-2; V: TRBV6-4; size: once; CDR3: CASSESDGSRGGYTF; DNA: TGTGCCAGCAGTGAGAGCGACGGCTCGCGGGGTGGCTACACCTTC
D: NA; J: TRBJ2-1; V: TRBV15; size: NA; CDR3: CATSTAGGSWREQFF; DNA: TGTGCCACCAGCACCGCCGGCGGCTCATGGCGGGAGCAGTTCTTC
D: NA; J: TRBJ2-1; V: TRBV6-5; size: NA; CDR3: CASSYRVTYNEQFF; DNA: TGTGCCAGCAGTTACCGGGTCACCTACAATGAGCAGTTCTTC
D: NA; J: TRBJ2-1; V: TRBV27; size: NA; CDR3: CASSLGTGIGYNEQFF; DNA: TGTGCCAGCAGTTTAGGAACAGGGATTGGATACAATGAGCAGTTCTTC
D: NA; J: TRBJ2-1; V: TRBV19; size: NA; CDR3: CASSMTSYNEQFF; DNA: TGTGCCAGTAGTATGACGTCCTACAATGAGCAGTTCTTC
D: TRBD1; J: TRBJ2-2; V: TRBV4-3; size: NA; CDR3: CASNLDRANTGELFF; DNA: TGCGCCAGCAACTTAGACAGGGCGAACACCGGGGAGCTGTTTTTT
D: TRBD1; J: TRBJ1-4; V: TRBV13; size: once; CDR3: CASSLEGQRNEKLFF; DNA: TGTGCCAGCAGCTTAGAGGGACAGCGAAATGAAAAACTGTTTTTT
D: TRBD1; J: TRBJ2-4; V: TRBV11-1; size: NA; CDR3: CASRPRTGETQYF; DNA: TGTGCCAGCAGGCCTCGGACAGGGGAAACTCAGTACTTC
D: TRBD1; J: TRBJ2-7; V: TRBV19; size: NA; CDR3: CASSIAPGQHYEQYF; DNA: TGTGCCAGTAGTATAGCCCCGGGACAGCACTACGAGCAGTACTTC
D: NA; J: TRBJ2-1; V: TRBV7-2; size: NA; CDR3: CASSPGVVLVNEQFF; DNA: TGTGCCAGCAGCCCGGGGGTGGTGTTGGTCAATGAGCAGTTCTTC
D: NA; J: TRBJ1-4; V: TRBV7-8; size: NA; CDR3: CASSLEAIKGEKLFF; DNA: TGTGCCAGCAGCTTAGAAGCTATCAAAGGGGAAAAACTGTTTTTT
D: NA; J: TRBJ1-1; V: TRBV19; size: few; CDR3: CASSTRGYTEAFF; DNA: TGTGCCAGTAGTACCAGGGGATACACTGAAGCTTTCTTT
D: NA; J: TRBJ2-1; V: TRBV9; size: NA; CDR3: CASSVLRNNEQFF; DNA: TGTGCCAGCAGCGTCCTTAGAAACAATGAGCAGTTCTTC
D: NA; J: TRBJ2-2; V: TRBV7-6; size: NA; CDR3: CASSLVGEDTGELFF; DNA: TGTGCCAGCAGCTTAGTCGGTGAGGACACCGGGGAGCTGTTTTTT
D: NA; J: TRBJ2-7; V: TRBV12-1; size: NA; CDR3: CASSFLLPSYEQYF; DNA: TGTGCCAGCAGCTTTCTACTACCCTCCTACGAGCAGTACTTC
D: NA; J: TRBJ1-1; V: TRBV4-1; size: NA; CDR3: CASSQDRGSLNTEAFF; DNA: TGCGCCAGCAGCCAAGACAGGGGCAGCTTGAACACTGAAGCTTTCTTT
D: NA; J: TRBJ1-1; V: TRBV4-3; size: NA; CDR3: CASSQEWGLVTEAFF; DNA: TGCGCCAGCAGCCAAGAGTGGGGTCTGGTCACTGAAGCTTTCTTT
D: NA; J: TRBJ2-6; V: TRBV7-3; size: NA; CDR3: CASSLIRGTGANVLTF; DNA: TGTGCCAGCAGCTTAATTCGGGGAACCGGGGCCAACGTCCTGACTTTC
D: NA; J: TRBJ1-2; V: TRBV28; size: NA; CDR3: CASSLGRINYGYTF; DNA: TGTGCCAGCAGTCTGGGACGGATTAACTATGGCTACACCTTC
D: NA; J: TRBJ2-7; V: TRBV27; size: NA; CDR3: CASSLAAGYYEQYF; DNA: TGTGCCAGCAGTTTGGCGGCCGGATACTACGAGCAGTACTTC
D: NA; J: TRBJ1-1; V: TRBV28; size: NA; CDR3: CASTHLPPGQMNTEAFF; DNA: TGTGCCAGCACCCACCTCCCACCGGGACAAATGAACACTGAAGCTTTCTTT
D: NA; J: TRBJ1-5; V: TRBV7-9; size: NA; CDR3: CASSLPDHNQPQHF; DNA: TGTGCCAGCAGCTTACCGGACCACAATCAGCCCCAGCATTTT
D: NA; J: TRBJ2-1; V: TRBV5-1; size: NA; CDR3: CASSETTRAPLVNEQFF; DNA: TGCGCCAGCAGCGAGACCACCAGGGCCCCCTTGGTCAATGAGCAGTTCTTC
D: TRBD1; J: TRBJ2-1; V: TRBV4-3; size: NA; CDR3: CASHDRVGYNEQFF; DNA: TGCGCCAGCCACGACAGGGTCGGCTACAATGAGCAGTTCTTC
D: NA; J: TRBJ2-3; V: TRBV9; size: NA; CDR3: CASSVGLAPDTQYF; DNA: TGTGCCAGCAGCGTAGGGCTAGCTCCTGATACGCAGTATTTT
D: NA; J: TRBJ2-7; V: TRBV29-1; size: NA; CDR3: CSVVGRRLSYEQYF; DNA: TGCAGCGTGGTCGGACGGCGCCTCTCCTACGAGCAGTACTTC